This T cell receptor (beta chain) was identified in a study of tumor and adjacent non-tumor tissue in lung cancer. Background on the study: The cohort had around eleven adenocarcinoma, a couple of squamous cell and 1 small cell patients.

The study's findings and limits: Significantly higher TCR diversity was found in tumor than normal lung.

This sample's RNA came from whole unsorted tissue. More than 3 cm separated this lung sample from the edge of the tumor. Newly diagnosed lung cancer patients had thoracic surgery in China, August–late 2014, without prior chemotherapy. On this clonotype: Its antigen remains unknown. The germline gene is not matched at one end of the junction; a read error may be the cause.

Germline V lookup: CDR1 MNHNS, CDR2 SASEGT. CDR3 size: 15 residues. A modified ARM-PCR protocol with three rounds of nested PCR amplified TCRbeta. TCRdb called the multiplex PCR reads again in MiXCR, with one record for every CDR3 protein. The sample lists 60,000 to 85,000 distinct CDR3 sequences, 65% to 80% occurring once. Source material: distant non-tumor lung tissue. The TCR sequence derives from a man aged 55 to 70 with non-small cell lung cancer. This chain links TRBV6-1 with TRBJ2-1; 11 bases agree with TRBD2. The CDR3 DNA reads TGTGCCAGTAGTGAGGCTAGCGGGAGGTACAAAGAGCAGTTCTTC. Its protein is CASSEASGRYKEQFF.